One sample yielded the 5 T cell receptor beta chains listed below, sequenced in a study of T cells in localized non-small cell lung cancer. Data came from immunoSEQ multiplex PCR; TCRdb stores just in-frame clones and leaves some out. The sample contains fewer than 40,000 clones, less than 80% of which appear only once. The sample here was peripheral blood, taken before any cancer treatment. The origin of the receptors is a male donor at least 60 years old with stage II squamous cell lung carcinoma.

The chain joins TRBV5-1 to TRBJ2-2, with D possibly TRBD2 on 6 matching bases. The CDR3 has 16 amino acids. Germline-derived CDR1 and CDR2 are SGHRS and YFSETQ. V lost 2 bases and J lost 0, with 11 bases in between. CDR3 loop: CASSLDSGSNTGELFF. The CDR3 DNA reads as TGCGCCAGCAGCTTAGATAGCGGATCGAACACCGGGGAGCTGTTTTTT.

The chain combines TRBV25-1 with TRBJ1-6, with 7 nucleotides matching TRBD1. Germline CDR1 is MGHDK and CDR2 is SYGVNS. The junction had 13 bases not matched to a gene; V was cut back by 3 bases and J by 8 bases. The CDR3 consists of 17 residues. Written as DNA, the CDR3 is TGTGCCAGCAGTGACTTCCAGTGGGGCCAGGGGGATTCACCCCTCCACTTT. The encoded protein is CASSDFQWGQGDSPLHF.

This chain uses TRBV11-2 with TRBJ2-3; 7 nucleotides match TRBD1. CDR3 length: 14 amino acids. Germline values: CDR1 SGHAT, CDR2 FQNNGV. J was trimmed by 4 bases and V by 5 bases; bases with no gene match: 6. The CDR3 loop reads CASSDGDRPDTQYF. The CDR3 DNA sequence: TGTGCCAGCAGCGATGGGGACAGACCAGATACGCAGTATTTT.

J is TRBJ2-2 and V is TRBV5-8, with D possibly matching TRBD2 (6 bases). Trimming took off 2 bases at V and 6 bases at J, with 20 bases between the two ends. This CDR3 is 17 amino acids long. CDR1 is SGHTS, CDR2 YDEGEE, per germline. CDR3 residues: CASSFLPPPTSSGELFF. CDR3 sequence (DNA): TGTGCCAGCAGCTTTCTCCCCCCGCCGACTAGTTCCGGGGAGCTGTTTTTT.

CDR3 in amino acids: CASSQAFPAQRNYGYTF. As DNA, the CDR3 is TGTGCCAGCTCTCAAGCATTTCCAGCCCAACGGAACTATGGCTACACCTTC. The chain joins TRBV18 to TRBJ1-2, with D uncertain. CDR1 and CDR2 from the germline V gene are KGHSH and LQKENI. There are 17 residues in the CDR3. V was cut by 6 bases and J by 2 bases, with 22 bases left in between.